This T cell receptor beta chain is from a study of CD8 T cells in ankylosing spondylitis. General study findings and limits: Characteristic, it appeared, of ankylosing spondylitis blood was a TCR beta motif of eight highly homologous variants.

Quantitative 5'-RACE with molecular barcodes generated TCR beta libraries. Each CDR3 protein gets one entry after TCRdb re-called the 5' RACE reads with MiXCR. The sample records approximately 540,000 distinct CDR3 sequences, about an eighth being singletons. CDR1 KGHDR and CDR2 SFDVKD come from the germline V gene. This CDR3 has 14 residues. Trimming cost V 3 bases and J 0 bases, with 5 bases left between them. On this clonotype: Its specificity is unknown.

Sequencing input: blood, either unsorted or a sorted T cell fraction (not recorded which). The chain couples TRBV24-1 to TRBJ1-5; D is unresolved. The TCR was taken from a male donor with ankylosing spondylitis. CDR3 DNA sequence: TGTGCCACCAGTGATCCGTATAGCAATCAGCCCCAGCATTTT. Protein product: CATSDPYSNQPQHF.